This TCR beta chain derives from a study of monozygotic twins with inflammatory bowel disease. An amount of approximately 3,500 ng of total RNA was used for each TCR library. From the 5' RACE reads, TCRdb lists one entry per CDR3 protein and no DNA. The data show 300,000 to 450,000 distinct CDR3 sequences, and the top ten clones hold 2.5% to 3%. General observations from the study: Healthy twins shared more clonotypes with others than IBD patients, most markedly active ones. TCRbeta diversity (inverse Simpson) was lower in IBD patients than in healthy co-twins.

The CDR3 consists of 13 residues. Germline V gene lookup returns CDR1 LNHDA and CDR2 SQIVND (reference sequence). Comment on this clonotype: Its antigen is as yet unknown.

The receptor was derived from a human donor with ulcerative colitis or Crohn's disease, or a healthy co-twin of an affected twin (not recorded which). Specimen: blood. This chain uses TRBV19 with TRBJ2-2. This chain's CDR3 is CASSINGAGELFF.